Below, 7 T cell receptor beta chains from the same sample are listed, as sequenced in a study of blood T cell repertoires in COVID-19. Sequencing used immunoSEQ multiplex PCR; TCRdb keeps in-frame clones, though not all of them. The sample includes tens of thousands of clones, 80% to 90% of them seen just once. The specimen was peripheral blood. These receptors came from a man aged 65-85 years with acute or convalescent COVID-19.

The chain uses TRBV12-3 or TRBV12-4 and TRBJ1-2; weak D call: TRBD1 (5 bases). V gave up 3 bases and J gave up 4 bases, with 6 bases separating them. CDR3 length equals 12 residues. The CDR3 here is CASSFQGYGYTF. The CDR3 DNA sequence: TGTGCCAGCAGTTTCCAGGGCTATGGCTACACCTTC.

The chain joins TRBV6-5 to TRBJ1-5; D remains unclear. The germline CDR1 and CDR2 sequences are MNHEY and SVGAGI. CDR3 length equals 12 residues. Trimming left V 6 bases short and J 2 bases short, with 5 bases between. The CDR3 reads CASRQGNQPQHF. DNA of the CDR3: TGTGCCAGCAGGCAGGGCAATCAGCCCCAGCATTTT.

The chain recombines TRBV10-3 with TRBJ2-2, with 9 bases that match TRBD1. V dropped 3 bases and J dropped 5; count of bases not matched to a gene: 7. The CDR3 has 16 amino acids. Germline V lookup: CDR1 ENHRY, CDR2 SYGVKD. Here the CDR3 reads CAISDLDRGLTGELFF. The CDR3 DNA reads as TGTGCCATCAGTGACTTAGACAGGGGGTTAACCGGGGAGCTGTTTTTT.

Only a few counts were recorded for this clone. The CDR3 sequence: CASSSTSGRTFYEQYF. The CDR3 coding sequence is TGTGCCAGCAGTTCTACTAGCGGGAGGACCTTCTACGAGCAGTACTTC. The chain links TRBV6-5 to TRBJ2-7, with 12 bases aligning to TRBD2. The CDR3 is 16 amino acids. V was clipped by 4 bases and J by 3 bases; unmatched bases: 7. Germline V lookup: CDR1 MNHEY, CDR2 SVGAGI.

The J gene is TRBJ1-1, the V gene TRBV6-5, with 10 bases lining up with TRBD1. V gave up 5 bases and J gave up 2 bases; unmatched junction bases: 2. Germline assignment: CDR1 MNHEY and CDR2 SVGAGI. CDR3 length equals 14 residues. DNA for the CDR3: TGTGCCAGCAGTCGGGACAGGGGAAACACTGAAGCTTTCTTT. It codes for CASSRDRGNTEAFF.

The CDR3 nucleotides are TGTGCCAGCAGCTTGACAGGGGTCGACACCTTC. Translation: CASSLTGVDTF. V is TRBV5-6 and J is TRBJ1-2; 7 bases map to TRBD1. This CDR3 region has 11 residues. Losses at the gene ends were 1 base for V and 12 bases for J; bases not matched to a gene: 3. Germline V CDR1 and CDR2: SGHDT, YYEEEE.

J is TRBJ2-6 and V is TRBV10-3; TRBD2 is a possible D gene (5 bases). The CDR3 runs 19 residues. Deletions cut 1 base from V and 1 base from J, with 17 bases between. The germline gives CDR1 ENHRY, CDR2 SYGVKD. The DNA for the CDR3 is TGTGCCATCAGTGAGTTCGACGGGAAGGGATTTTCTGGGGCCAACGTCCTGACTTTC. Translating gives CAISEFDGKGFSGANVLTF.